Below, one TCR beta chain is given with its context. Its antigen remains unidentified. It is likely a read error, because the conserved phenylalanine at the end of the CDR3 is missing. No treatment had been given to any patient before thyroid surgery. The CDR3 loop spans 15 amino acids. V was trimmed by 6 bases and J by 2 bases, leaving 17 bases between them. Germline CDR1 SGHNT, CDR2 YENEEA. The sample belongs to a study of metastatic and nonmetastatic thyroid tumors. Overall study context: Repertoires of blood and of tissue (tumor or nodule) from malignant and benign thyroid patients were compared.

In the source study's methods: Across clinicopathological groups, CDR3 differences served as the basis for building a distant-metastasis classifier for papillary thyroid cancer. With MiXCR, TCRdb reprocessed the PCR reads. V and J calls and clone size were set by TCRdb, not the authors. The sample has some 42,000 clones; around 28% are singletons. Study-level points and caveats: According to reports, the diversity of TCR beta was significantly higher in malignant thyroid tumors than in benign nodules, and this held in both blood and tumor samples.

Material for sequencing was blood. V gene TRBV11-3 combines with J gene TRBJ2-7, with D tentatively TRBD1 or TRBD2 (5 bases each). The source is a male donor with papillary thyroid cancer or a benign thyroid nodule (not recorded which). Some clones in this sample may be carry-over from other donors' samples. CDR3 DNA: TGTGCCAGCAGTTCAATGGGGGACGGAACCTACGAGCAGTACTCC. Amino acid sequence: CASSSMGDGTYEQYS.